These T cell receptor beta chains were read from a single sample in a study of spatial heterogeneity in lung cancer. TCRdb redid the calling of the 5' RACE reads with MiXCR, one entry per CDR3 protein. The table records about 30,000 distinct CDR3 sequences, 5% to 6.5% of them present only once. Sequenced here: PBMCs, sampled at follow-up. These receptors came from a male donor with early-stage non-small cell lung cancer. The conserved cysteine and the conserved F or W are not part of the CDR3 here. The order of the fields is V gene, CDR3 protein.

>TRBV7-3
ASSLGTGGSPLH
>TRBV24-1
ATSDPGQGASTDTQY
>TRBV10-2
ASTSGGTDTQY
>TRBV15
ATSRDPTSQNEQF
>TRBV7-8
ASSLAGTNNSPLH
>TRBV27
ASSTHVGTQFYNEQF
>TRBV7-2
ASSLVAGGADTQY
>TRBV20-1
SATAGQGLNEQF
>TRBV12-3/TRBV12-4
AIKTEHQPQH
>TRBV6-2/TRBV6-3
AITDGPHYGYT
>TRBV20-1
SARDQGLHGYT
>TRBV27
ASSPRTEDGYT
>TRBV29-1
SVEVTGNQPQH
>TRBV6-5
ASSSVDYGYT
>TRBV11-2
ASSLIRNTEAF
>TRBV20-1
SASEGITEAF